The 10 T cell receptor beta chains reported below all come from one sample, sequenced in a study of radiotherapy plus CTLA-4 blockade in lung cancer. The method was immunoSEQ multiplex PCR; TCRdb's version includes in-frame clones alone and lacks a portion of them. Found here are about 48,000 clones, roughly 90% of them singletons; the top ten hold less than 20%. The starting material was peripheral blood, obtained from a patient treated with radiotherapy plus ipilimumab. The receptors derive from a human donor with non-small cell lung cancer that progressed on radiotherapy plus ipilimumab. Some clones in this sample may be carry-over from other donors' samples.

The chain has TRBV6-6 and TRBJ2-2, with TRBD1 identical over 7 bases. V was pared by 7 bases and J by 3 bases, with 8 bases of the junction left unmatched. Germline V lookup: CDR1 MNHNY, CDR2 SVGAGI (reference sequence). The CDR3 contains 15 residues. The CDR3 loop reads CASTQIDRDTGELFF. DNA for the CDR3: TGTGCCAGCACCCAAATCGACAGGGACACCGGGGAGCTGTTTTTT.

V usage is TRBV2 and J usage is TRBJ1-2; 8 nucleotides line up with TRBD1. Germline CDR1 is SNHLY and CDR2 is FYNNEI. V lost 1 base, J lost 8 bases, and 6 bases stayed unmatched. The CDR3 contains 14 residues. In nucleotides, the CDR3 is TGTGCCAGCAGTGAAGGCAGGGGGCTAGGGGGCTACACCTTC. Its protein is CASSEGRGLGGYTF. The variable domain in full, completed from reference TRBV2 and TRBJ1-2, reads EPEVTQTPSHQVTQMGQEVILRCVPISNHLYFYWYRQILGQKVEFLVSFYNNEISEKSEIFDDQFSVERPDGSNFTLKIRSTKLEDSAMYFCASSEGRGLGGYTFGSGTRLTVV.

The table lists this clone with a few counts. Compared with germline, one end of the junction differs, possibly owing to a read error. V and J are TRBV4-2 and TRBJ1-4; tentatively, D is TRBD1 (5 bases). The germline V gene encodes CDR1 LGHNA and CDR2 YNFKEQ. CDR3 length: 15 amino acids. The chain's CDR3 is CASRQPDSAPEKLFF. DNA of the CDR3: TGTGCCAGCCGCCAACCCGACAGCGCACCCGAAAAACTGTTTTTT.

The chain is built from TRBV2 and TRBJ1-2, with D possibly being TRBD1 (5 bases). CDR1 and CDR2 (germline): SNHLY, FYNNEI. CDR3 size: 13 residues. With 4 bases removed from V and 2 bases from J, the gap between germline ends came to 8 bases. The CDR3 bases are TGTGCCAGCAGTGGCTCAGGGAACTATGGCTACACCTTC. Its protein is CASSGSGNYGYTF.

This clone was counted a few times. At one boundary the junction diverges from the germline segment, which might be a read error. The genes are TRBV12-5 and TRBJ2-1; D is uncertain. Per the germline V gene, CDR1 is LGHNT and CDR2 is FRNRAP. The CDR3 sequence is 14 residues long. The CDR3 nucleotides read TGTGCTAGTGTTTTGGACGGGTCCTACAATGAGCAGTTCTTC. It codes for CASVLDGSYNEQFF.

The chain recombines TRBV4-1 with TRBJ2-7; possible D gene TRBD1, 6 bases. The CDR3 has 15 residues. V gave up 0 bases and J gave up 0 bases, with 9 bases separating them. CDR1 MGHRA and CDR2 YSYEKL come from the germline V gene. DNA for the CDR3: TGCGCCAGCAGCCAAGATGGGGGCTACTCCTACGAGCAGTACTTC. Residues: CASSQDGGYSYEQYF.

The chain carries TRBV30 and TRBJ2-7, with D possibly being TRBD2 (6 bases). The CDR3 loop spans 14 amino acids. Germline CDR1 GTSNPN, CDR2 SVGIG (reference sequence). The ends were cut back, 0 bases at V and 7 bases at J, with 16 bases in the middle. CDR3 DNA: TGTGCCTGGAGTGTACTGAGGGGCGCGGGGGAGCAGTACTTC. Its translation is CAWSVLRGAGEQYF.

V gene TRBV19 combines with J gene TRBJ1-2, with a possible D match to TRBD1 (5 bases). The CDR3 covers 14 residues. The V and J ends lost 0 bases and 6 bases respectively, with 11 bases between them. Germline loops: CDR1 LNHDA, CDR2 SQIVND (reference sequence). The CDR3 protein is CASSIEPGSNGYTF. CDR3 coding DNA: TGTGCCAGTAGTATAGAACCAGGGTCTAATGGCTACACCTTC.

The chain links TRBV28 to TRBJ1-1; D unresolved. This CDR3 is built from 15 residues. Germline lookup yields CDR1 MDHEN and CDR2 SYDVKM. The V gene lost 5 bases and the J gene lost 5 bases, with 18 bases spanning the gap. The CDR3 DNA reads as TGTGCCAGCAGTAATCGTTACGCCACTGCAACTGAAGCTTTCTTT. Protein: CASSNRYATATEAFF.

The rearrangement uses TRBV29-1 and TRBJ1-2; tentative D call: TRBD1 (6 bases). With 2 bases removed from V and 8 bases from J, the gap between germline ends came to 12 bases. The CDR3 loop spans 12 amino acids. Germline V gene data show CDR1 as SQVTM and CDR2 as ANQGSEA. The CDR3 sequence is CSVETYRVGYTF. CDR3 nucleotide sequence: TGCAGCGTTGAAACATACAGGGTCGGCTACACCTTC.